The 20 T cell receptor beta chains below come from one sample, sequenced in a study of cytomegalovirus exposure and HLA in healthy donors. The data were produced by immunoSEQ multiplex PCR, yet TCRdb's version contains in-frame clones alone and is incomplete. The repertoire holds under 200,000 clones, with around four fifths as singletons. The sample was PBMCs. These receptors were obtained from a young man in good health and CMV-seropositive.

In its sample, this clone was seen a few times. In DNA form, the CDR3 reads TGTGCCAGCAGTTACGGGACTGCACTCTATGGCTACACCTTC. It codes for CASSYGTALYGYTF. V is TRBV6-5 and J is TRBJ1-2; a possible D gene is TRBD1 (5 bases). Germline V CDR1 and CDR2: MNHEY, SVGAGI. The CDR3 contains 14 residues. V shed 2 bases and J shed 4 bases, with 11 bases lying between them.

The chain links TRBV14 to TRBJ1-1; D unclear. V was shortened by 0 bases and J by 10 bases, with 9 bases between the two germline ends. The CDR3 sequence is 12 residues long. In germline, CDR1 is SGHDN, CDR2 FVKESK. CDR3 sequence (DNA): TGTGCCAGCAGCCAAGATCCTACGCGAGCTTTCTTT. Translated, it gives CASSQDPTRAFF.

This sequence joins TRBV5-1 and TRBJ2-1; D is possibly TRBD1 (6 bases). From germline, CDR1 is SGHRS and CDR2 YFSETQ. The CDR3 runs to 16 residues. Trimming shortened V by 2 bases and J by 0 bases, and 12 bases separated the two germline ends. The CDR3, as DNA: TGCGCCAGCAGCTTACTAGGACAGACCTCCTACAATGAGCAGTTCTTC. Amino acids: CASSLLGQTSYNEQFF.

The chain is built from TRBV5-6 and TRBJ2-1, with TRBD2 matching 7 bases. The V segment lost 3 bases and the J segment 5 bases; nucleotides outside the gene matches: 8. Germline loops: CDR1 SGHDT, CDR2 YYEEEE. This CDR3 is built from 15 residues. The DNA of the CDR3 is TGTGCCAGCAGCTACGGACTAGTACAAAACAATGAGCAGTTCTTC. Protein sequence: CASSYGLVQNNEQFF.

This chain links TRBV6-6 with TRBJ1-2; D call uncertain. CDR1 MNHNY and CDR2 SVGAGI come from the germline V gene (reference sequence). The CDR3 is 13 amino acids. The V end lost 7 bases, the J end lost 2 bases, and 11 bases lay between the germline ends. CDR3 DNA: TGTGCCAGCAAAGACACCCGGAACTATGGCTACACCTTC. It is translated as CASKDTRNYGYTF.

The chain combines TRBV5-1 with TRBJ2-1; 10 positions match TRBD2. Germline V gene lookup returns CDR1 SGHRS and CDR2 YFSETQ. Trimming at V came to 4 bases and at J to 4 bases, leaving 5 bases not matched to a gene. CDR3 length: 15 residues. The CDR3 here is CASSLTSGVYNEQFF. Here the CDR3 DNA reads TGCGCCAGCAGCCTCACTAGCGGGGTATACAATGAGCAGTTCTTC. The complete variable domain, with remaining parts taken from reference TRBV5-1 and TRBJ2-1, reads KAGVTQTPRYLIKTRGQQVTLSCSPISGHRSVSWYQQTPGQGLQFLFEYFSETQRNKGNFPGRFSGRQFSNSRSEMNVSTLELGDSALYLCASSLTSGVYNEQFFGPGTRLTVL.

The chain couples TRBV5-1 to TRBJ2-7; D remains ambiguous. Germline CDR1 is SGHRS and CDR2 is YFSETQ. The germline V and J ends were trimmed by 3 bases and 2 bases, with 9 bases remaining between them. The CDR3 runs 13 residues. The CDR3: CASSSVWPYEQYF. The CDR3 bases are TGCGCCAGCAGCTCTGTGTGGCCCTACGAGCAGTACTTC. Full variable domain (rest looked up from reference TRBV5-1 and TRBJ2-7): KAGVTQTPRYLIKTRGQQVTLSCSPISGHRSVSWYQQTPGQGLQFLFEYFSETQRNKGNFPGRFSGRQFSNSRSEMNVSTLELGDSALYLCASSSVWPYEQYFGPGTRLTVT.

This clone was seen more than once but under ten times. The CDR3 region is CATARGEAYEQYF. CDR3 nucleotide sequence: TGTGCCACAGCCCGGGGGGAGGCCTACGAGCAGTACTTC. The chain links TRBV15 to TRBJ2-7; 7 bases are shared with TRBD2. In germline, CDR1 is LNHNV, CDR2 YYDKDF (reference sequence). CDR3 length: 13 residues. J was trimmed by 2 bases and V by 9 bases; bases with no gene match: 7.

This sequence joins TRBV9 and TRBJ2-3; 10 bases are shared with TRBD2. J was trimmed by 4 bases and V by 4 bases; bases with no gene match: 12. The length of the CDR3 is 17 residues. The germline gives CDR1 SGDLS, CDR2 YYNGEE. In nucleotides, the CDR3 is TGTGCCAGCAGCCCAGTAGGGCTAGCGGGAGTGTCAGATACGCAGTATTTT. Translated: CASSPVGLAGVSDTQYF. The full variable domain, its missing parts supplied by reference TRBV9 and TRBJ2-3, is DSGVTQTPKHLITATGQRVTLRCSPRSGDLSVYWYQQSLDQGLQFLIQYYNGEERAKGNILERFSAQQFPDLHSELNLSSLELGDSALYFCASSPVGLAGVSDTQYFGPGTRLTVL.

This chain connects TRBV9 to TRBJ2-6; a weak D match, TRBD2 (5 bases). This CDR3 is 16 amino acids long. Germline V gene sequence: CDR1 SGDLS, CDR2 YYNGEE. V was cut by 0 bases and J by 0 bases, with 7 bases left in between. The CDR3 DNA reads TGTGCCAGCAGCGTAGTAGGGAGCTCTGGGGCCAACGTCCTGACTTTC. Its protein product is CASSVVGSSGANVLTF. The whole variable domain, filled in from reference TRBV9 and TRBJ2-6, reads DSGVTQTPKHLITATGQRVTLRCSPRSGDLSVYWYQQSLDQGLQFLIQYYNGEERAKGNILERFSAQQFPDLHSELNLSSLELGDSALYFCASSVVGSSGANVLTFGAGSRLTVL.

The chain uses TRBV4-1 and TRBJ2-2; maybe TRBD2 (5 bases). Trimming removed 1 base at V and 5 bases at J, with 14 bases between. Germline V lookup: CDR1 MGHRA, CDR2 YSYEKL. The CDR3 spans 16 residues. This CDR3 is CASSQVLAGRTGELFF. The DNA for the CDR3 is TGCGCCAGCAGCCAAGTTTTGGCGGGCCGAACCGGGGAGCTGTTTTTT.

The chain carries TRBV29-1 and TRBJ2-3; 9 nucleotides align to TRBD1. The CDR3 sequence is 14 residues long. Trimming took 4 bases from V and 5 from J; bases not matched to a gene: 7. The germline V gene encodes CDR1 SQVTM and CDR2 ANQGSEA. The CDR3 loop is CSVVGTGSLDTQYF. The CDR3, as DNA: TGCAGCGTTGTGGGGACAGGGTCCCTAGATACGCAGTATTTT.

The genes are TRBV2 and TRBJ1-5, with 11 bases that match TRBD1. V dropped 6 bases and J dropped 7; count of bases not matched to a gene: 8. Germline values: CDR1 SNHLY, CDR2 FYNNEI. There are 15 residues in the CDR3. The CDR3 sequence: CASSWGQGEGQPQHF. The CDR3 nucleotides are TGTGCCAGCAGCTGGGGACAGGGGGAGGGACAGCCCCAGCATTTT. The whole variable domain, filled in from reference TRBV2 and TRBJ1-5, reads EPEVTQTPSHQVTQMGQEVILRCVPISNHLYFYWYRQILGQKVEFLVSFYNNEISEKSEIFDDQFSVERPDGSNFTLKIRSTKLEDSAMYFCASSWGQGEGQPQHFGDGTRLSIL.

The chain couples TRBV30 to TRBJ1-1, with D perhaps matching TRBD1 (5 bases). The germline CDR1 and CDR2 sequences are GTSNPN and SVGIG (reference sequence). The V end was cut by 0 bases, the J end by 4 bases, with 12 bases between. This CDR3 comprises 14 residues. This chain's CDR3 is CAWSVQGGATEAFF. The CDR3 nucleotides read TGTGCCTGGAGTGTTCAGGGAGGTGCCACTGAAGCTTTCTTT.

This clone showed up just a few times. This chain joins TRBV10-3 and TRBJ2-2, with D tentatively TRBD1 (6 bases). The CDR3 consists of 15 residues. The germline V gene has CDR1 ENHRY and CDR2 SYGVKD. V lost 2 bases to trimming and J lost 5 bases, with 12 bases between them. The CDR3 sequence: CAISEPRTETGELFF. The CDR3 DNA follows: TGTGCCATCAGTGAGCCGAGGACAGAAACCGGGGAGCTGTTTTTT.

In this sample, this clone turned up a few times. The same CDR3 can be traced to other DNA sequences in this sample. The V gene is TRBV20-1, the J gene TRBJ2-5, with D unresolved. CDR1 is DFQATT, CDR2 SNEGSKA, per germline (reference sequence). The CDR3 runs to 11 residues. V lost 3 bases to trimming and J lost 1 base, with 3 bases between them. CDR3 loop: CSASGQETQYF. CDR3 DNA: TGCAGTGCTAGCGGCCAAGAGACCCAGTACTTC.

CDR3 DNA sequence: TGTGCCAGCAGTTACTCGAGGCAGACGACCAATGAAAAACTGTTTTTT. It codes for CASSYSRQTTNEKLFF. This chain joins TRBV6-6 and TRBJ1-4; D remains unclear. V dropped 0 bases and J dropped 5 bases, with 13 bases sitting between them. The germline CDR1 and CDR2 sequences are MNHNY and SVGAGI (reference sequence). This CDR3 comprises 16 residues.

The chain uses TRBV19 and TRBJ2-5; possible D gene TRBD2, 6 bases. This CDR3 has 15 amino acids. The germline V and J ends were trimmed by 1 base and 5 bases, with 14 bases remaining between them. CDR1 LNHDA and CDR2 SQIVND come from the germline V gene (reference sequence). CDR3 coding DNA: TGTGCCAGTAGTATAGTTCGGGGGAATAGGGAGACCCAGTACTTC. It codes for CASSIVRGNRETQYF.

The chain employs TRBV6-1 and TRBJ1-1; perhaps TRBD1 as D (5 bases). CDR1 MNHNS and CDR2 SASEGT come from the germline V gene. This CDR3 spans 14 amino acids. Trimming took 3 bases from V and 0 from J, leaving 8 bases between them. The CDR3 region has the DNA TGTGCCAGCAGTGAGCTGGGGCTGAACACTGAAGCTTTCTTT. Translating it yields CASSELGLNTEAFF.

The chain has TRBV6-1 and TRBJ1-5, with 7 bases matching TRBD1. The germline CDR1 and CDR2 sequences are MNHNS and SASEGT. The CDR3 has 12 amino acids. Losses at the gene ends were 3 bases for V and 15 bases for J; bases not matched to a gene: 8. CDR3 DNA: TGTGCCAGCAGTGAGTTAACAGGGGAATGGCATTTT. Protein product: CASSELTGEWHF.